The sequence of this TCR beta chain was determined in a study of beta chain features in type 1 diabetes. Background on the study: Sorted cell examination encompassed 85 million to 130 million cells across all samples.

Concerning this clone: Its antigen is undetermined.

Every isolated RNA sample was fully reverse transcribed, so sequencing captured expressed TCRB transcripts. The data were produced by immunoSEQ multiplex PCR, yet TCRdb's version contains in-frame clones alone and is incomplete. The sample holds 20,000 to 25,000 clones; about 50% are singletons and the top ten take 0.35% to 0.45%. The V gene's germline CDR1 is SGHNT and CDR2 YENEEA. Trimming at V came to 7 bases and at J to 4 bases, leaving 14 bases not matched to a gene. The CDR3 spans 17 residues. Study results and limitations: VDJ junctions from patients with type 1 diabetes contained fewer insertions and more deletions. In all four CD4+ subsets, TCRB CDR3 length was significantly, moderately reduced in type 1 diabetes.

This receptor was taken from a man between 18 and 35 years old with type 1 diabetes. The sample taken for sequencing was stem cell memory CD4+ T cells from blood. The V gene is TRBV11-3, the J gene TRBJ2-1; 9 bases match TRBD1. CDR3 residues: CASTLKGGQGTYNEQFF. For the CDR3, the DNA is TGTGCCAGCACCCTAAAGGGGGGACAGGGAACTTACAATGAGCAGTTCTTC.